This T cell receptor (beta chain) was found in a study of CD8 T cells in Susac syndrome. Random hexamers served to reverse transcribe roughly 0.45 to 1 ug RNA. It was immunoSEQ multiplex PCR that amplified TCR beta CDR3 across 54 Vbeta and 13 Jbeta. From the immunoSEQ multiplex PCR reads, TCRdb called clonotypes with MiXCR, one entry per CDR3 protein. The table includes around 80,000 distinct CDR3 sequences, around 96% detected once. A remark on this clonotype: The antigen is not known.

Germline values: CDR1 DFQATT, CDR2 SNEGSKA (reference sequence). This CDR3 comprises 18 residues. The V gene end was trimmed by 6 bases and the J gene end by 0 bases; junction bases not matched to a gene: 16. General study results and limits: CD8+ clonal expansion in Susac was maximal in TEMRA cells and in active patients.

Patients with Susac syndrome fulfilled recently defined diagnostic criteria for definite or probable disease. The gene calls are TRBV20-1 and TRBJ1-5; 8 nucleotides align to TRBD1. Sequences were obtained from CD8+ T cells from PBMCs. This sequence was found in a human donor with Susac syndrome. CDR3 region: CSASVSGTGGYSNQPQHF. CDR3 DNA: TGCAGTGCCTCAGTATCCGGGACAGGCGGATATAGCAATCAGCCCCAGCATTTT.